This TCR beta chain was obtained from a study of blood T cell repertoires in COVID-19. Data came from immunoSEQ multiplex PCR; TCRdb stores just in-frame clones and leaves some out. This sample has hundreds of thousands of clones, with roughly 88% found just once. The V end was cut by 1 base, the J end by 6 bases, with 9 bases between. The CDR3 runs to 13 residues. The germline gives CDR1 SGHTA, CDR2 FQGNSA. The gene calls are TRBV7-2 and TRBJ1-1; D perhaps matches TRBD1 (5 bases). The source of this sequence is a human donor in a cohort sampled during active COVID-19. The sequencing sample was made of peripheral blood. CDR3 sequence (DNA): TGTGCCAGCAGCTTAGTGACGGGGGCTGAAGCTTTCTTT. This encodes CASSLVTGAEAFF.